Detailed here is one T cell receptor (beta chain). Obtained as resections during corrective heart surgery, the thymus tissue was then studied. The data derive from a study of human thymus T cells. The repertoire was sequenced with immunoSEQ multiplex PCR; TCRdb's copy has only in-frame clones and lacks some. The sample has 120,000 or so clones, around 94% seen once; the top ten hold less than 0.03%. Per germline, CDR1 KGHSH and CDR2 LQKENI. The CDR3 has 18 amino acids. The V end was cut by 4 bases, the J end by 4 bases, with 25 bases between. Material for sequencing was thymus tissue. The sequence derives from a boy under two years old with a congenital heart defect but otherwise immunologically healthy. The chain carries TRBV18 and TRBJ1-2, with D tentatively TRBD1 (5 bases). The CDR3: CASSLLSFPDTPSYGYTF. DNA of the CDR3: TGTGCCAGCTCACTACTCAGCTTCCCGGACACTCCATCCTATGGCTACACCTTC.